The source of this T cell receptor (beta chain) is a study of blood T cell repertoires in COVID-19. On the study more broadly: The cDNA or gDNA used as material had been derived from T cells, B-cell-depleted T cells, or PBMCs.

In germline, CDR1 is LGHDT, CDR2 YNNKEL (reference sequence). CDR3 length equals 15 residues. Trimming left V 0 bases short and J 6 bases short, with 14 bases between. In the study's own analysis: How many nucleated cells were present was estimated from reference gene primer amplification. Generated by immunoSEQ multiplex PCR, the TCRdb table keeps only in-frame clones and is missing some. D and trimming were read from the DNA, whereas the V and J calls and clone size are those reported in that table. Of 400,000 or so clones listed, roughly 87% are singletons. Individuals aged roughly 18 to 95 years were recruited from roughly 23 US areas. Recovered participants had two consecutive negative NP/OP PCR tests, healthcare professional clearance, or symptom resolution.

The TCR sequence derives from a man aged 18 to 29 who had recovered from COVID-19. The sequenced material came from PBMCs or T cells enriched from blood (not recorded which). The chain employs TRBV3-1 (or the pseudogene TRBV3-2) and TRBJ1-1; D call uncertain. The CDR3 region has the DNA TGTGCCAGCAGCCAAGATTCCACGGTGGTTGCTGAAGCTTTCTTT. As protein: CASSQDSTVVAEAFF.